The source of this T cell receptor beta chain is a study of blood T cell repertoires in COVID-19. This clone came up a few times. In the original workflow: How many nucleated cells were present was estimated from reference gene primer amplification. Libraries were prepared by immunoSEQ multiplex PCR; TCRdb keeps only in-frame clonotypes and omits some of them. Clone size and V and J calls were adopted from that table, with D and trimming inferred from the DNA. The table shows 150,000 to 200,000 clones, with 75% to 85% occurring only once. This CDR3 comprises 16 residues. The germline V gene encodes CDR1 LGHDT and CDR2 YNNKEL (reference sequence). J gave up 3 bases and V 1 base, and 6 bases lay outside the gene matches.

This chain joins TRBV3-1 (or the pseudogene TRBV3-2) and TRBJ2-7; TRBD2 matches 10 bases. Sequencing was performed on peripheral blood. This receptor was obtained from a man in his sixties with acute or convalescent COVID-19. The CDR3 region is CASSQGRLAGGYEQYF. The CDR3 coding sequence is TGTGCCAGCAGCCAAGGAAGGTTAGCGGGGGGCTACGAGCAGTACTTC.